The T cell receptor beta chain under discussion was sequenced for a study of regulatory T cells in long-lasting Graves disease (dated by TCRdb to the early 2020s). Broadly, across the study: Persistent Graves' disease meant more than 5 years of antithyroid drug treatment with TSH receptor autoantibodies that stayed positive. A total of around 35 samples were covered by TCR sequencing, comprising some 13 persistent and 20 or so newly diagnosed Graves' disease patients. This study used TCR sequencing and RNA sequencing of peripheral blood to compare persistent Graves' disease patients against newly diagnosed Graves' disease patients. On average, persistent Graves' disease patients in the clinical cohort had been on antithyroid drugs for approximately ten years. The study was registered as a clinical trial and conducted in China.

The V end gives up 7 bases and the J end 0 bases, leaving 5 bases in the junction not matched to a gene. There are 14 amino acids in the CDR3, from cysteine to phenylalanine inclusive. The DNA shown is the 42-base CDR3, in frame from base 1. The protocol used for the library was multiplex PCR. Sequencing was carried out with an Illumina HiSeq 4000. CDR3 regions were amplified by Arm-PCR with iRepertoire HTBI primers to construct TCR beta libraries. Gel purification was performed on PCR products prior to sequencing. For the original study's pipeline: A total of around 59 TRBV and 14 TRBJ segments were identified across samples and were used for gene usage analysis of CDR3 amino acid clonotypes. COPE and FqMerger were used to merge filtered high-quality paired reads into contigs. BLAST was used to align contigs to the IMGT TRBV, TRBD and TRBJ reference genes, and CDR3 was defined following IMGT. Any clonotype with a frequency above 0.1% was classified as a highly expanded clone. Shannon entropy was used to measure repertoire diversity, and the Gini coefficient was used to measure V-J evenness. Public clonotypes were defined as clonotypes shared by more than one individual. The public reads were reprocessed in TCRdb via fastp at Q25 and MiXCR, keeping in-frame beta chains. Rows merge per CDR3 protein into single entries with the most common DNA and genes. For this entry, the V and J calls and clone size follow TCRdb and not the study's own pipeline. For this sample the table gives roughly 430,000 distinct CDR3 sequences, of which 20% to 25% were detected only once. The ten largest clones capture roughly an eighth of the sample.

This clonotype came up many times. It has no known antigen specificity. No base quality information exists; no much larger clone differs at one position. The time point tag for this specimen amounts to: persistent/refractory GD, antithyroid drugs over 5 years with positive TRAb. For both TCR sequencing and RNA sequencing, RNA was extracted from PBMCs in TRIzol. Graves' disease was diagnosed according to American Thyroid Association guidelines. Patients for the study were recruited at an endocrinology department in Xi'an, China. Each patient gave around 9.2 milliliters of peripheral blood, collected in an EDTA anticoagulant tube. Ficoll Paque Plus density gradient separation was used to isolate PBMCs, and no additional T cell sorting was done. RNA quality was checked with an Agilent 2100 Bioanalyzer and agarose gel, and concentration with a NanoDrop 2000. What the work shows at the level of the full study, not this receptor alone: Peripheral blood alone was examined, since thyroid tissue, which constituted the primary lesion, could not be accessed. Persistent patients shared more public clonotypes among themselves (under 3,000) than newly diagnosed patients did (more than 950). Persistent disease showed preferential use of TRBV28, TRBJ1-2 and TRBJ2-5, whereas newly diagnosed disease favored TRBV20-1 and TRBJ2-1. Compared with newly diagnosed patients, patients with persistent Graves' disease had lower TCR Shannon entropy and fewer highly expanded clones, which suggests clonal expansion. Only the TCR beta chain was sequenced and analyzed. The authors noted that the small sample size was a limitation that may lower accuracy.

The receptor comes from a female donor with Graves disease. The chain joins TRBV12-3 or TRBV12-4 to TRBJ1-1, with 7 central nucleotides matching TRBD1. The material sequenced was peripheral blood mononuclear cells (PBMCs), taken when the disease was refractory, from a patient treated with antithyroid drugs. The nucleotide sequence is TGTGCCAGCACGACGACAGGGTTGAACACTGAAGCTTTCTTT. This is translated as CASTTTGLNTEAFF.